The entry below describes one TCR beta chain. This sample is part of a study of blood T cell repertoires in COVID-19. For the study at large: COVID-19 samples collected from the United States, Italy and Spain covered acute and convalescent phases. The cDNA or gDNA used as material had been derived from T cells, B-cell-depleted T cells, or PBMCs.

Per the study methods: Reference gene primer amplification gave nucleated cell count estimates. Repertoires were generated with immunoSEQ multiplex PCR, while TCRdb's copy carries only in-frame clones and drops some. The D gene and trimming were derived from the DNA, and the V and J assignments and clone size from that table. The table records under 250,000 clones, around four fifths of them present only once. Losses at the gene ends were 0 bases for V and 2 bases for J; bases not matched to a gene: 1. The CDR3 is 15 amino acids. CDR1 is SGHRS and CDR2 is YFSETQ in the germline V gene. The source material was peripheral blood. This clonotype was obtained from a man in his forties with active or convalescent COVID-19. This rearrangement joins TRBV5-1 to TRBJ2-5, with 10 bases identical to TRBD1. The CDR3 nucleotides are TGCGCCAGCAGCTTGGGGGGACAGGGGCAAGAGACCCAGTACTTC. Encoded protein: CASSLGGQGQETQYF.